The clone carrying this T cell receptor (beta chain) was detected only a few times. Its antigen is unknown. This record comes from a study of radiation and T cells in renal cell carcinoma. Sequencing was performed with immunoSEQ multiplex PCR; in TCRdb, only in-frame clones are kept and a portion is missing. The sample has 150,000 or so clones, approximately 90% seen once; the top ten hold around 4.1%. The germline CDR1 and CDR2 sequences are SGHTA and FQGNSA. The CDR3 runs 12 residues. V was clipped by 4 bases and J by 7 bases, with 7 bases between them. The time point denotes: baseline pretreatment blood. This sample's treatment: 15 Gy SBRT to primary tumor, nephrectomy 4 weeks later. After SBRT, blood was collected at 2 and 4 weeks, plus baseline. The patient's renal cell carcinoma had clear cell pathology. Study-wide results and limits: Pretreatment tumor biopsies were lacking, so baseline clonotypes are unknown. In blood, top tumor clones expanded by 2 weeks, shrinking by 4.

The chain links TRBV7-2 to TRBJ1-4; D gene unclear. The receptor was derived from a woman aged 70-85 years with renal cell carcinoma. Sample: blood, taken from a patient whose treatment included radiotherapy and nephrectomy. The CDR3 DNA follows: TGTGCCAGCAGCTCCTACACTGAAAAACTGTTTTTT. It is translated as CASSSYTEKLFF.